Listed below are T cell receptor beta chains from one sample, sequenced in a study of regulatory T cells in long-lasting Graves disease. TCRdb redid the calling of the multiplex PCR reads with MiXCR, one entry per CDR3 protein. The data contain 350,000 to 450,000 distinct CDR3 sequences, 15% of them singletons. In addition, the sample was reused for a study of T cells in Graves' hyperthyroidism and ophthalmopathy.

Sequencing used peripheral blood mononuclear cells (PBMCs), obtained at new diagnosis, from a patient treated with antithyroid drugs. The receptors shown here come from a woman aged 40 to 50 with Graves disease. CDR3s include the opening cysteine and the closing phenylalanine or tryptophan. Fields, in order: V gene, CDR3 length, D gene, J gene, clone size, CDR3 protein, CDR3 DNA. D genes are given only for firm matches. Some rows have no size entry. The others give once, few or many, or a class for an expanded clone.

V: TRBV6-1
length: 14
D: -
J: TRBJ1-1
size: many
CDR3: CASSEEGTGHEAFF
DNA: TGTGCCAGCAGTGAAGAGGGTACAGGACATGAAGCTTTCTTT

V: TRBV19
length: 14
D: -
J: TRBJ1-6
size: many
CDR3: CASSISGNNSPLHF
DNA: TGTGCCAGTAGTATATCCGGTAACAATTCACCCCTCCACTTT

V: TRBV2
length: 15
D: TRBD1
J: TRBJ2-3
size: many
CDR3: CASSKDRAGPDTQYF
DNA: TGTGCCAGCAGTAAGGACAGGGCGGGACCAGATACGCAGTATTTT

V: TRBV20-1
length: 14
D: TRBD1
J: TRBJ2-5
size: many
CDR3: CSARDQTGQETQYF
DNA: TGCAGTGCTAGAGATCAGACAGGGCAAGAGACCCAGTACTTC

V: TRBV19
length: 15
D: TRBD2
J: TRBJ2-1
size: -
CDR3: CASSMRLAAPNEQFF
DNA: TGTGCCAGTAGTATGAGACTAGCGGCCCCCAATGAGCAGTTCTTC

V: TRBV28
length: 15
D: TRBD1
J: TRBJ2-7
size: many
CDR3: CASTNPQGGRYEQYF
DNA: TGTGCCAGCACCAACCCACAGGGGGGCAGGTACGAGCAGTACTTC

V: TRBV28
length: 16
D: TRBD1
J: TRBJ1-1
size: -
CDR3: CASSQDKGAKRTEAFF
DNA: TGTGCCAGCAGCCAAGATAAGGGGGCTAAACGGACTGAAGCTTTCTTT

V: TRBV6-2/TRBV6-3
length: 12
D: -
J: TRBJ2-7
size: few
CDR3: CASGSWSYEQYF
DNA: TGTGCCAGCGGGAGTTGGTCCTACGAGCAGTACTTC

V: TRBV28
length: 17
D: -
J: TRBJ1-3
size: few
CDR3: CASSLRSLGLSGNTIYF
DNA: TGTGCCAGCAGTTTGAGGAGTCTGGGCTTGAGTGGAAACACCATATATTTT

V: TRBV20-1
length: 13
D: TRBD1
J: TRBJ1-1
size: -
CDR3: CSANLGRGRKAFF
DNA: TGCAGTGCTAACCTGGGCAGGGGGCGGAAGGCTTTCTTT

V: TRBV20-1
length: 16
D: -
J: TRBJ2-3
size: -
CDR3: CSARAERGAYTDTQYF
DNA: TGCAGTGCTAGAGCCGAGCGCGGGGCGTACACAGATACGCAGTATTTT

V: TRBV3-1
length: 14
D: TRBD2
J: TRBJ2-7
size: -
CDR3: CASSGGLGAYEQYF
DNA: TGTGCCAGCAGCGGGGGACTAGGGGCCTACGAGCAGTACTTC

V: TRBV14
length: 13
D: -
J: TRBJ1-6
size: few
CDR3: CASSQDRISPLHF
DNA: TGTGCCAGCAGCCAAGACAGGATCTCACCCCTCCACTTT

V: TRBV29-1
length: 14
D: -
J: TRBJ2-2
size: few
CDR3: CSVISYQAPGELFF
DNA: TGCAGCGTTATCTCATATCAAGCCCCCGGGGAGCTGTTTTTT

V: TRBV10-3
length: 13
D: TRBD2
J: TRBJ2-4
size: many
CDR3: CAISGTSENIQYF
DNA: TGTGCCATCAGTGGGACTAGCGAAAACATTCAGTACTTC

V: TRBV20-1
length: 15
D: TRBD2
J: TRBJ2-2
size: many
CDR3: CSAARTSGGAGELFF
DNA: TGCAGTGCCGCCCGGACTAGCGGGGGGGCCGGGGAGCTGTTTTTT

V: TRBV6-1
length: 13
D: -
J: TRBJ1-1
size: many
CDR3: CASSPRVRGEAFF
DNA: TGTGCCAGCAGTCCCCGCGTCAGGGGCGAAGCTTTCTTT

V: TRBV11-2
length: 12
D: -
J: TRBJ2-5
size: many
CDR3: CASSPFGETQYF
DNA: TGTGCCAGCAGCCCCTTCGGAGAGACCCAGTACTTC

V: TRBV28
length: 15
D: TRBD2
J: TRBJ2-1
size: many
CDR3: CASSLTESGRNEQFF
DNA: TGTGCCAGCAGTTTAACGGAATCCGGGAGGAATGAGCAGTTCTTC

V: TRBV2
length: 13
D: -
J: TRBJ2-5
size: -
CDR3: CASTLGTQETQYF
DNA: TGTGCCAGCACCCTTGGCACCCAAGAGACCCAGTACTTC

V: TRBV2
length: 14
D: -
J: TRBJ1-3
size: many
CDR3: CASRPGQLGNTIYF
DNA: TGTGCCAGCAGGCCCGGACAACTTGGAAACACCATATATTTT

V: TRBV19
length: 15
D: -
J: TRBJ2-7
size: few
CDR3: CASSPLGSSAYEQYF
DNA: TGTGCCAGTAGTCCCCTAGGGTCATCCGCCTACGAGCAGTACTTC

V: TRBV19
length: 14
D: TRBD1
J: TRBJ2-1
size: -
CDR3: CASGDSSSYNEQFF
DNA: TGTGCCAGTGGGGACAGCTCATCCTACAATGAGCAGTTCTTC

V: TRBV12-5
length: 13
D: -
J: TRBJ2-5
size: many
CDR3: CASGDSFQETQYF
DNA: TGTGCTAGTGGTGACAGTTTCCAAGAGACCCAGTACTTC

V: TRBV2
length: 15
D: TRBD1
J: TRBJ2-3
size: many
CDR3: CASSADREVADTQYF
DNA: TGTGCCAGCAGCGCGGACAGGGAAGTGGCAGATACGCAGTATTTT

V: TRBV5-1
length: 14
D: -
J: TRBJ2-3
size: -
CDR3: CASRELGAADTQYF
DNA: TGCGCCAGCAGGGAGCTGGGTGCGGCAGATACGCAGTATTTT

V: TRBV9
length: 15
D: -
J: TRBJ1-6
size: few
CDR3: CASSVGGADNSPLHF
DNA: TGTGCCAGCAGCGTAGGAGGGGCCGATAATTCACCCCTCCACTTT

V: TRBV5-4
length: 17
D: -
J: TRBJ2-3
size: -
CDR3: CASSLGVGSMGTDTQYF
DNA: TGTGCCAGCAGCTTGGGAGTCGGTAGCATGGGCACAGATACGCAGTATTTT